This is a list of T cell receptor beta chains from one sample in a study of CD8+ T cells in alopecia areata. The repertoire was sequenced with immunoSEQ multiplex PCR; TCRdb's copy has only in-frame clones and lacks some. Of 210,000 or so clones listed, more than 55% are singletons. The source was CD4+ T cells sorted from blood, collected around week 44, from a patient treated with tofacitinib. The origin of the receptors is a human donor with alopecia areata. Each CDR3 is given with its conserved first and last residue. The D gene is left open where the match is weak. Clone size, where shown, is once, few, many, or a class for clones that have expanded.

abundance	v_gene	d_gene	j_gene	CDR3nt	CDR3aa
NA	TRBV29-1	NA	TRBJ2-5	TGCAGCGTTTTCATCCCAACAGGGACCTACGGGACCCAGTACTTC	CSVFIPTGTYGTQYF
NA	TRBV18	NA	TRBJ2-5	TGTGCCAGCTCACCACTCTCCCAAAACCAAGAGACCCAGTACTTC	CASSPLSQNQETQYF
NA	TRBV7-9	TRBD1	TRBJ1-2	TGTGCCAGCAGCCCCGGGACAGGGGCAGGTTCGTACTATGGCTACACCTTC	CASSPGTGAGSYYGYTF
few	TRBV29-1	NA	TRBJ2-3	TGCAGCGTTGACAGGGGGGAGACAGATACGCAGTATTTT	CSVDRGETDTQYF
NA	TRBV2	NA	TRBJ2-7	TGTGCCAGCGAACTGGTTAGAGAGCAGTACTTC	CASELVREQYF
once	TRBV25-1	NA	TRBJ2-7	TGTGCCAGCAGTGAAGGTTTGAGGGGAGCCTACGAGCAGTACTTC	CASSEGLRGAYEQYF
NA	TRBV30	NA	TRBJ1-2	TGTGCCTGGAGTGTATTACGGCAGGGCTTAATACTAAACTATGGCTACACCTTC	CAWSVLRQGLILNYGYTF
NA	TRBV5-1	NA	TRBJ2-1	TGCGCCAGCAGCTTGGAACAGCTCAATGAGCAGTTCTTC	CASSLEQLNEQFF
once	TRBV5-1	NA	TRBJ1-1	TGCGCCAGCAGCTTGGAGCCCTTAATGAACACTGAAGCTTTCTTT	CASSLEPLMNTEAFF
few	TRBV10-2	NA	TRBJ2-7	TGCGCCAGCAGTGAGCGGCGCCCTGGCGAGGGAGAGCAGTACTTC	CASSERRPGEGEQYF
NA	TRBV14	NA	TRBJ1-2	TGTGCCAGCAGCCAAAGACAGTATGGCTACACCTTC	CASSQRQYGYTF
NA	TRBV30	NA	TRBJ1-6	TGTGCCTGGAGGGGAACAGGGAATTCACCCCTCCACTTT	CAWRGTGNSPLHF
NA	TRBV5-4	TRBD1	TRBJ1-2	TGTGCCAGCAGCTATCCGGGACAGAACTATGGCTACACCTTC	CASSYPGQNYGYTF
few	TRBV29-1	NA	TRBJ1-1	TGCAGCGCAACCCCCAGGGCCCGGAACACTGAAGCTTTCTTT	CSATPRARNTEAFF
NA	TRBV9	NA	TRBJ1-1	TGTGCCAGCAGCGTAGGGGGGAGCACTGAAGCTTTCTTT	CASSVGGSTEAFF
once	TRBV29-1	NA	TRBJ1-1	TGCAGCGTTATCACCCGAAGACGGGGAATGAACACTGAAGCTTTCTTT	CSVITRRRGMNTEAFF
NA	TRBV15	TRBD1	TRBJ1-2	TGTGCCACCAGCAGGGCTGGACAGGGTGTCTATGGCTACACCTTC	CATSRAGQGVYGYTF